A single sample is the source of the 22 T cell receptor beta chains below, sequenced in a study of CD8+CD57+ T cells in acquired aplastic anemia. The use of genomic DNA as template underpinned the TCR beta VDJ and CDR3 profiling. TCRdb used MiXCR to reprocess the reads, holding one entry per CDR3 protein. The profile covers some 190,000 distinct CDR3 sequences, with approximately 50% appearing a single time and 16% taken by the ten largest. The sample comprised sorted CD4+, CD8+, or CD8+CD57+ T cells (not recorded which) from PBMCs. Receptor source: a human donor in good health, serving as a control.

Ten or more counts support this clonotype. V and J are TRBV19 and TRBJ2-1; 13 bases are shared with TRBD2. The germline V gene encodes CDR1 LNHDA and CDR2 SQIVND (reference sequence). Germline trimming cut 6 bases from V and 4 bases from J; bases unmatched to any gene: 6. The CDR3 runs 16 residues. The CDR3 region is CASRERLAGGYNEQFF. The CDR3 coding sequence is TGTGCCAGTAGAGAGCGACTAGCGGGGGGTTACAATGAGCAGTTCTTC.

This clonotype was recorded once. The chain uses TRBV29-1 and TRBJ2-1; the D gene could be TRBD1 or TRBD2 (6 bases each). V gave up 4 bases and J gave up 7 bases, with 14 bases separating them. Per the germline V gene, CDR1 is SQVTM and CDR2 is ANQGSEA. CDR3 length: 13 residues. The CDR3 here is CSVGRGAQNEQFF. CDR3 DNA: TGCAGCGTTGGAAGGGGGGCGCAGAATGAGCAGTTCTTC.

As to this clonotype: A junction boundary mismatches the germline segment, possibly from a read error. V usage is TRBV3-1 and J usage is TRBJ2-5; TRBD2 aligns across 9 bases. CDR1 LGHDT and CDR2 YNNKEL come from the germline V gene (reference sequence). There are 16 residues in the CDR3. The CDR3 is CANSQSLRGGQEAQYF. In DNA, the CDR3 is TGTGCCAACAGCCAAAGTCTGCGGGGGGGCCAAGAGGCCCAGTACTTC.

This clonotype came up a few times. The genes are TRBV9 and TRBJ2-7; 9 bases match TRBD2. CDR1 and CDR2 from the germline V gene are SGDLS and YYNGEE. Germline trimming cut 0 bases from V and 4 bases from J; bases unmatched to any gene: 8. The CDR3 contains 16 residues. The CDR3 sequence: CASSVGGTSTSYEQYF. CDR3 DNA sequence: TGTGCCAGCAGCGTAGGGGGGACTAGCACGTCGTACGAGCAGTACTTC.

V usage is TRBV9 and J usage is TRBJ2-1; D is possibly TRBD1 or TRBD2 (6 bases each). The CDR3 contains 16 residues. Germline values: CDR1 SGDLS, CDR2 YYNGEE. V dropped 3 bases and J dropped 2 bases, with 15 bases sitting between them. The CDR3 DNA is TGTGCCAGCAGCGAGGAGGGACATCCGACCTACAATGAGCAGTTCTTC. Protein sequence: CASSEEGHPTYNEQFF.

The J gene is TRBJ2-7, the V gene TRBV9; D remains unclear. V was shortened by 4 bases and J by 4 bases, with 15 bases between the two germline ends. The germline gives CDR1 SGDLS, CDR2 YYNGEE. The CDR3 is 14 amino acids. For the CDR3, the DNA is TGTGCCAGCAGCCCTTCCGGGCGTATGTACGAGCAGTACTTC. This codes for CASSPSGRMYEQYF.

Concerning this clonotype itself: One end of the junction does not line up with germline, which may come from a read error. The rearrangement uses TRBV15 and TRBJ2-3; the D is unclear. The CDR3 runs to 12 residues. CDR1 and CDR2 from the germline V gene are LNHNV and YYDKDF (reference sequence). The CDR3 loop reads CATSSIPPTPYF. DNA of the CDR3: TGTGCCACCAGTAGTATCCCCCCTACGCCGTATTTT. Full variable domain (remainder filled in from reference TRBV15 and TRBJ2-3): DAMVIQNPRYQVTQFGKPVTLSCSQTLNHNVMYWYQQKSSQAPKLLFHYYDKDFNNEADTPDNFQSRRPNTSFCFLDIRSPGLGDTAMYLCATSSIPPTPYFGPGTRLTVL.

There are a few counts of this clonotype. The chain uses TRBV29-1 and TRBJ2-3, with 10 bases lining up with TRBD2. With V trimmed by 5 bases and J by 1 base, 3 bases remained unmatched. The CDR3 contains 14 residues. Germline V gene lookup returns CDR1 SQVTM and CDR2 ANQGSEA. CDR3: CSVNLAGGTDTQYF. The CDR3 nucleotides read TGCAGCGTTAACCTAGCGGGGGGCACAGATACGCAGTATTTT.

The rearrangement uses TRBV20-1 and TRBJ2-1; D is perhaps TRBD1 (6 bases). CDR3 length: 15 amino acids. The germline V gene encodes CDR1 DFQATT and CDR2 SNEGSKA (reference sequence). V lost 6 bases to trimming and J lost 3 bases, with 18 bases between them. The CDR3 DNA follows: TGCAGTGCCTCCTCGGCAGGGGATAACTACAATGAGCAGTTCTTC. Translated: CSASSAGDNYNEQFF.

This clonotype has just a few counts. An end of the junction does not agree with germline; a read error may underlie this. CDR3 nucleotides: TGTGCCATCAGTGAGTTGGCTTCGTACGAGCAGTACTTC. This translates into CAISELASYEQYF. The chain carries TRBV6-5 and TRBJ2-7, with unresolved D. Germline CDR1 is MNHEY and CDR2 is SVGAGI. CDR3 length equals 13 residues.

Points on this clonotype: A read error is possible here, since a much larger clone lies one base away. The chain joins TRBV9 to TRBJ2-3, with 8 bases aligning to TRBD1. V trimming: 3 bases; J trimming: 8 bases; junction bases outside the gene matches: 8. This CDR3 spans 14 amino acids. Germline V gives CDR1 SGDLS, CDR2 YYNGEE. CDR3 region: CASSARTGPGTQYF. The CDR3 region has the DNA TGTGCCAGCAGCGCGCGGACAGGGCCAGGTACGCAGTATTTT.

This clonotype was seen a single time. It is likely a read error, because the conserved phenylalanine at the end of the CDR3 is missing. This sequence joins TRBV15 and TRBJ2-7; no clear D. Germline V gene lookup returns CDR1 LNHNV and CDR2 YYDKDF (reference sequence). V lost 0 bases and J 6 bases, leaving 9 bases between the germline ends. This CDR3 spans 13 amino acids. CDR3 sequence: CATSREPLSEQYD. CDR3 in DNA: TGTGCCACCAGCAGAGAACCACTTAGCGAGCAGTACGAC.

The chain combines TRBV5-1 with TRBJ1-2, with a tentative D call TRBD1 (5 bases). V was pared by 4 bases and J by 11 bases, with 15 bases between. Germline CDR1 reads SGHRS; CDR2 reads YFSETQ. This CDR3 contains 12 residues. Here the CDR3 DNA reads TGCGCCAGCAGCGCCGCGGGACTCTTGTACACCTTC. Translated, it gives CASSAAGLLYTF.

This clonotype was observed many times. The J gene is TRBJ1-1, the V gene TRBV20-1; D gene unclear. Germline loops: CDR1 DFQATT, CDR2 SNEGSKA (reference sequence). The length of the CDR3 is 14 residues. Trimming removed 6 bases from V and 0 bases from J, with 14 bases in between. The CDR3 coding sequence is TGCAGTGCGCCCCCGGACGGGATGAACACTGAAGCTTTCTTT. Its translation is CSAPPDGMNTEAFF.

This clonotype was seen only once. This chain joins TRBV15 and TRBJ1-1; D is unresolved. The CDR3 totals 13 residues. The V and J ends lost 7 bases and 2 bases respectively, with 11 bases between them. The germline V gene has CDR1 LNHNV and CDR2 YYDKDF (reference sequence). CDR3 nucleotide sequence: TGTGCCACCACCCATTTAACTAACACTGAAGCTTTCTTT. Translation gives CATTHLTNTEAFF.

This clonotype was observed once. The CDR3 reads CASSESSGRGYNEQFF. CDR3 DNA: TGTGCCAGCAGTGAATCTAGCGGGAGGGGTTACAATGAGCAGTTCTTC. The chain links TRBV2 to TRBJ2-1; the match to TRBD2 covers 12 bases. J was trimmed by 4 bases and V by 2 bases; bases with no gene match: 3. Germline V gene lookup returns CDR1 SNHLY and CDR2 FYNNEI. The CDR3 runs to 16 residues. The full variable domain, completed using reference TRBV2 and TRBJ2-1, is EPEVTQTPSHQVTQMGQEVILRCVPISNHLYFYWYRQILGQKVEFLVSFYNNEISEKSEIFDDQFSVERPDGSNFTLKIRSTKLEDSAMYFCASSESSGRGYNEQFFGPGTRLTVL.

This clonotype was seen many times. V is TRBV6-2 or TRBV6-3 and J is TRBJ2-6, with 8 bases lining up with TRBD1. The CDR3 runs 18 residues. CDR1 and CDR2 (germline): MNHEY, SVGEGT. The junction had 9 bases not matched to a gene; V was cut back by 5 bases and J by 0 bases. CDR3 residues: CASSPRQGTLSGANVLTF. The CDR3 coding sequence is TGTGCCAGCAGTCCTCGACAGGGGACCCTCTCTGGGGCCAACGTCCTGACTTTC.

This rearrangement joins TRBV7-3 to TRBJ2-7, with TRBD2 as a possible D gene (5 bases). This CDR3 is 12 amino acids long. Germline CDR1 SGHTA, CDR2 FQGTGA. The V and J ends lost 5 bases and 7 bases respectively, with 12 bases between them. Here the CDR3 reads CASSQTRREQYF. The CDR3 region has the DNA TGTGCCAGCAGCCAAACGAGGAGGGAGCAGTACTTC. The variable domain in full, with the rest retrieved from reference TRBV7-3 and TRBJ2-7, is GAGVSQTPSNKVTEKGKYVELRCDPISGHTALYWYRQSLGQGPEFLIYFQGTGAADDSGLPNDRFFAVRPEGSVSTLKIQRTERGDSAVYLCASSQTRREQYFGPGTRLTVT.

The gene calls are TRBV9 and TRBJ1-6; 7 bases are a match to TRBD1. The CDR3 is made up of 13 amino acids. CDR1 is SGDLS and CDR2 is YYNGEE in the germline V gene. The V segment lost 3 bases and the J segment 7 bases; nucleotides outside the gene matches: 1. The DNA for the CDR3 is TGTGCCAGCAGCGAGGGACAGAATTCACCCCTCCACTTT. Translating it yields CASSEGQNSPLHF.

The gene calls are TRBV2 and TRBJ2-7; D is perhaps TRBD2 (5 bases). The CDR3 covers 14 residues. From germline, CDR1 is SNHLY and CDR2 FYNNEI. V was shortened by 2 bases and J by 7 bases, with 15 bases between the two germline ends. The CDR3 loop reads CASSENRGLREQYF. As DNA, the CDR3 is TGTGCCAGCAGTGAAAACCGAGGGCTAAGGGAGCAGTACTTC.

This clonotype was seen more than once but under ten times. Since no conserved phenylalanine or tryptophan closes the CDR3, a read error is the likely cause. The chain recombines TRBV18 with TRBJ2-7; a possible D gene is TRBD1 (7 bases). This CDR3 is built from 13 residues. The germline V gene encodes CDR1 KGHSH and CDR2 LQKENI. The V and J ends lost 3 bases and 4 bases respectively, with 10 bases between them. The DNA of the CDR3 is TGTGCCAGCTCACCGGGGGGACAGTACGAGCAGTACCTC. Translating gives CASSPGGQYEQYL.

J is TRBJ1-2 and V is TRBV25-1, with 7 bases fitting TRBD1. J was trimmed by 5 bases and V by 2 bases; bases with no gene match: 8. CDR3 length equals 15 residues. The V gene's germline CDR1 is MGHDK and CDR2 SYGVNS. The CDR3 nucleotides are TGTGCCAGCAGTGAACGAGGACAGGAGTCGTATGGCTACACCTTC. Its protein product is CASSERGQESYGYTF.